This note documents a single T cell receptor (beta chain) sequence. The antigen is undetermined. The method was immunoSEQ multiplex PCR; TCRdb's version includes in-frame clones alone and lacks a portion of them. The sample consists of tens of thousands of clones, around nine tenths of them appearing once. The sample belongs to a study of a mutant IDH1 vaccine in newly diagnosed glioma. Study-level information: Eight vaccinations went to patients in weeks 1, 3, 5, 7, 11, 15, 19, 23. Most patients had radiochemotherapy with temozolomide before enrollment; others had one alone. Averaging 40.4 years of age, treated patients were about 62% male and about 38% female.

CDR3 length equals 14 residues. The germline gives CDR1 SEHNR, CDR2 FQNEAQ (reference sequence). The germline V and J ends were trimmed by 4 bases and 0 bases, with 7 bases remaining between them. Described time point: week 5, during vaccination. A single vaccine dose contained 300 ug of mutant IDH1 20-mer peptide, and topical imiquimod was used with it. The gene calls are TRBV7-9 and TRBJ2-4; no definite D call. The origin of this receptor is a woman in her 50s with glioma. The sample consisted of PBMCs, taken from a glioma patient whose treatment included an IDH1 peptide vaccine. The CDR3 nucleotides are TGTGCCAGCAGCTCAGACGGAGCCAAAAACATTCAGTACTTC. This translates into CASSSDGAKNIQYF.